This T cell receptor beta chain was sequenced in a study of blood T cell repertoires in COVID-19. Study-level information: Sites in the United States, Italy and Spain provided acute and convalescent COVID-19 samples. Nucleic acid was either cDNA or gDNA, and it came from T cells, B-cell-depleted T cells, or PBMCs.

The CDR3 spans 16 residues. The germline CDR1 and CDR2 sequences are PRHDT and FYEKMQ (reference sequence). V lost 5 bases, J lost 2 bases, and 18 bases lay in between. Patients at the Seattle site were enrolled during active infection and followed longitudinally. Original data processing: Reference gene primer amplification gave estimated nucleated cell counts. Assay: immunoSEQ multiplex PCR; the TCRdb copy retains only in-frame clones and omits some. V and J calls and clone size follow that table, whereas D and trimming were derived from the DNA. Of 220,000 or so clones in the sample, around 83% are singletons; the top ten hold more than 8.5%. This clone was counted once.

The sequence was collected from a woman aged 45-60 years with COVID-19, enrolled during active disease. Sequenced input: peripheral blood. The chain is built from TRBV13 and TRBJ1-2; D possibly corresponds to TRBD1 (6 bases). CDR3: CASSRPTGRPNYGYTF. In DNA form, the CDR3 reads TGTGCCAGCAGCCGTCCGACAGGACGACCGAACTATGGCTACACCTTC.